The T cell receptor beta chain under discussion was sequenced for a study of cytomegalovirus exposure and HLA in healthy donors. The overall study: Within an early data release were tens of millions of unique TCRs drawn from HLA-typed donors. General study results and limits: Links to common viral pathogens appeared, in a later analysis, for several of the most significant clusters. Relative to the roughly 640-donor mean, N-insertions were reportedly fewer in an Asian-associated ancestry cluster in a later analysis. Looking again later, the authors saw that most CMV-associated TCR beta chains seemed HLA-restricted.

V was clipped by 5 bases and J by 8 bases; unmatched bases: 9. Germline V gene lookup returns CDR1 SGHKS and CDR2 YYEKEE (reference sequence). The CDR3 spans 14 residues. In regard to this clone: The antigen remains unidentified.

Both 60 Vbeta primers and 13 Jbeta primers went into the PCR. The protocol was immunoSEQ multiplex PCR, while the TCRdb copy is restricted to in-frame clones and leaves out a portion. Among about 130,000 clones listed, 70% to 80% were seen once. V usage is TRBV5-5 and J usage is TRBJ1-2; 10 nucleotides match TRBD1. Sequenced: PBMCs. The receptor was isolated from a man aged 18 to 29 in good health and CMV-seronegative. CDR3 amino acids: CASSSGTGVRGYTF. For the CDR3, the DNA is TGTGCCAGCAGTTCCGGGACAGGGGTTAGAGGCTACACCTTC. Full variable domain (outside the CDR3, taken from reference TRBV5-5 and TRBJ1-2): DAGVTQSPTHLIKTRGQQVTLRCSPISGHKSVSWYQQVLGQGPQFIFQYYEKEERGRGNFPDRFSARQFPNYSSELNVNALLLGDSALYLCASSSGTGVRGYTFGSGTRLTVV.